This entry concerns a single T cell receptor beta chain. The antigen is unknown. Being one base from a much bigger clone, this may be a read error. The source material, RNA transcripts, was used to amplify TCR beta CDR3 regions. The HTBI primer set served for first-round RT-PCR of the TCR CDR3. TCRdb recomputed calls from the multiplex PCR reads with MiXCR, one row per CDR3 protein. The table includes hundreds of thousands of distinct CDR3 sequences, nearly 45% detected once. These data are taken from a study of T cells in Graves' hyperthyroidism and ophthalmopathy. Findings of the study overall: A model of 13 V-J features distinguished ophthalmopathy from stable hyperthyroidism. The majority of expanded thyroid clonotypes above 0.001 also appeared in blood. Model-based prediction identified ophthalmopathy a median roughly 6.1 months prior to its onset.

V was trimmed by 4 bases and J by 6 bases, leaving 15 bases between them. The V gene's germline CDR1 is SGHTA and CDR2 FQGNSA. The CDR3 is made up of 14 amino acids. In making diagnoses, clinical symptoms, serum thyroxine and TRAb, thyroid ultrasound and orbital computed tomography were all used. The material sequenced was peripheral blood or thyroid tissue (not recorded which). V is TRBV7-2 and J is TRBJ1-2; D remains ambiguous. This clonotype was sampled from an adult man with Graves' disease, either hyperthyroidism or ophthalmopathy (not recorded which). CDR3 protein: CASSSTFGRDGYTF. The CDR3 DNA follows: TGTGCCAGCAGCTCGACGTTCGGTCGGGATGGCTACACCTTC.